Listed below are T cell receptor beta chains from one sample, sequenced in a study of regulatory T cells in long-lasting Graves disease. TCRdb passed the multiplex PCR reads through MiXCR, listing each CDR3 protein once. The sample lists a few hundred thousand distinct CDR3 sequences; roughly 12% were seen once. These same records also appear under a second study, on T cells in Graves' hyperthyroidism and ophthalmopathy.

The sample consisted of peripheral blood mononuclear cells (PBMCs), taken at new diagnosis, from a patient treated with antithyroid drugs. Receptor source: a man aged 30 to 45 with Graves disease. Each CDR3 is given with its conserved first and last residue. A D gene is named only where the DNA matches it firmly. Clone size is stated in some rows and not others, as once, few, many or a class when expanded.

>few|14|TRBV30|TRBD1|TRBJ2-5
TGTGCCTGGAGCCTCGGACAGGCCCAAGAGACCCAGTACTTC
CAWSLGQAQETQYF
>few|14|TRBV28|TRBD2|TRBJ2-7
TGTGCCAGCAGTATGCCCGGGAGGTCGTACGAGCAGTACTTC
CASSMPGRSYEQYF
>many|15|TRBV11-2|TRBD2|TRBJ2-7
TGTGCCAGCAGCTTATTCGTCACTAGCGCTTACGAGCAGTACTTC
CASSLFVTSAYEQYF
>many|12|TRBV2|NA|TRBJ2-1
TGTGCCACCCCCGGGACCTCAAGGGAGCAGTTCTTC
CATPGTSREQFF
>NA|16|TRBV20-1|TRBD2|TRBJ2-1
TGCAGTGCTAGACGTAGCGGGAGGCCCTCATACAATGAGCAGTTCTTC
CSARRSGRPSYNEQFF
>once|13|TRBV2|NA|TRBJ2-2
TGTGCCAGTGTCCGGGAGCACACCGGGGAGCTGTTTTTT
CASVREHTGELFF
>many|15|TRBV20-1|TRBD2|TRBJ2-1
TGCAGTGCTACGGGGCCTAGCGGGATGGTCTATGAGCAGTTCTTC
CSATGPSGMVYEQFF
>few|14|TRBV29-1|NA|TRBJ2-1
TGCAGCGTTGTTTCTTGGGGCCCCTCGGATGAGCAGTTCTTC
CSVVSWGPSDEQFF
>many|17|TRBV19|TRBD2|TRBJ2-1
TGTGCCAGTAGTATAGGGACTAGCGGGAGCTCCTACAATGAGCAGTTCTTC
CASSIGTSGSSYNEQFF
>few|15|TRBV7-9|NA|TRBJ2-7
TGTGCCAGCAGCTTAGCCACTCCCAGCTCCTACGAGCAGTACTTC
CASSLATPSSYEQYF
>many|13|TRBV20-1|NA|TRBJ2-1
TGCAGTGCTAGAGATAGATCCGGACACGGGCAGTTCTTC
CSARDRSGHGQFF
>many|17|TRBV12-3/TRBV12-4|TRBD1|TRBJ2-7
TGTGCCAGCAGTTTCTCACGACAGGGGTCGGCGTCCTACGAGCAGTACTTC
CASSFSRQGSASYEQYF
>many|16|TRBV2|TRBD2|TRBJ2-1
TGTGCCAGCACAAGACCGGGACTAGCGGGAAAGAATGAGCAGTTCTTC
CASTRPGLAGKNEQFF
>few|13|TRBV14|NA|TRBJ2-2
TGTGCCAGCAGCCAACAGTGGACCGGGGAGCTGTTTTTT
CASSQQWTGELFF
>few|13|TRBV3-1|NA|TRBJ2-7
TGTGCCAGCAGCCACCAGGGCCCCTACGAGCAGTACTTC
CASSHQGPYEQYF
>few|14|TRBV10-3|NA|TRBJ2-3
TGTGCCATCAGTGAGTCAACGACCCCGGATACGCAGTATTTT
CAISESTTPDTQYF
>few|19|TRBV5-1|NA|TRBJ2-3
TGCGCCAGCAGCTACAGGGGGCGAAGAGCGGGAGTTAGCACAGATACGCAGTATTTT
CASSYRGRRAGVSTDTQYF
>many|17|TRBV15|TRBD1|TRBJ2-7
TGTGCCACCAGCAAGGGCGAGGGGACAGGGGCGCCGTACGAGCAGTACTTC
CATSKGEGTGAPYEQYF
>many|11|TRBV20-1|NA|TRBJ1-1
TGCAGTGCTAGGTTGGAGACTGAAGCTTTCTTT
CSARLETEAFF
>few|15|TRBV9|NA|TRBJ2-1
TGTGCCAGCAGCGTAGAAAGCACTGGGGGGTTTGAGCAGTTCTTC
CASSVESTGGFEQFF
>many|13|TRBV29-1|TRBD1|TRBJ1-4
TGCAGCGCAGGGGGCGGGGGCGCGGAAAAACTGTTTTTT
CSAGGGGAEKLFF
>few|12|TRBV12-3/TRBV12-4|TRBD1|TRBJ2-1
TGTGCCAGCAGCGTGACAGGGAATGAGCAGTTCTTC
CASSVTGNEQFF
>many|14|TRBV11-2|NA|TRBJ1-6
TGTGCCAGCAGTCCGGCCCCGTTTAATTCACCCCTCCACTTT
CASSPAPFNSPLHF
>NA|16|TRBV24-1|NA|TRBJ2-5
TGTGCCACCAGTGGGGGAGGAGGGGGGTACCAAGAGACCCAGTACTTC
CATSGGGGGYQETQYF
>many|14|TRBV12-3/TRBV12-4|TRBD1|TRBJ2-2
TGTGCCAGCAGTCCACAGGGGTTCACCGGGGAGCTGTTTTTT
CASSPQGFTGELFF
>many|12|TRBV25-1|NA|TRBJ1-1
TGTGCCAGCAGTGTCCGGGGGACTGAAGCTTTCTTT
CASSVRGTEAFF
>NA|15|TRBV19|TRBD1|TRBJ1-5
TGTGCCAGTAGTTCCGGACAGGGATGGAATCAGCCCCAGCATTTT
CASSSGQGWNQPQHF
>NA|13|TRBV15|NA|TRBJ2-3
TGTGCCACCGGACGGGGTTTAGAAGATACGCAGTATTTT
CATGRGLEDTQYF
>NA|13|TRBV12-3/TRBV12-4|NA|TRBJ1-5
TGTGCCAGCAATACCAGTCCCAATCAGCCCCAGCATTTT
CASNTSPNQPQHF
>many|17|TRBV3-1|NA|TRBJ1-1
TGTGCCAGCAGCCAAGGGGACCGTCTTATAGTGAACACTGAAGCTTTCTTT
CASSQGDRLIVNTEAFF
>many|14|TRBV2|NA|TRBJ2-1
TGTGCCAGCAGTGAAAACAGGGTTTACAATGAGCAGTTCTTC
CASSENRVYNEQFF
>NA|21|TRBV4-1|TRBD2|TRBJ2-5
TGCGCCAGCAGCCAAGACCCAGCGGGAGGTTGGGAGCGGCGTCCCGGAGAGACCCAGTACTTC
CASSQDPAGGWERRPGETQYF
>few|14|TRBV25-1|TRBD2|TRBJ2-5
TGTGCCAGCGCGCTGGCGGGAGGGTTGGAGACCCAGTACTTC
CASALAGGLETQYF
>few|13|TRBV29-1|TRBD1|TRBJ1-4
TGCAGCTTCCTGACAGGGGGAGATGAAAAACTGTTTTTT
CSFLTGGDEKLFF
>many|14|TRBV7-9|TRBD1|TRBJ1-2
TGTGCCAGCAGCGACTATGAGGGGGCCTATGGCTACACCTTC
CASSDYEGAYGYTF
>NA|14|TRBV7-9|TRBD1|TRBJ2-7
TGTGCCAGCAGCTTAATGCAGGGGGCGGAAGAGCAGTACTTC
CASSLMQGAEEQYF
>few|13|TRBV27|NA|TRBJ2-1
TGTGCCAGCAGTTTTGTACCCAACAATGAGCAGTTCTTC
CASSFVPNNEQFF
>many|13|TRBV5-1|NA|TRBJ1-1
TGCGCCAGCAGCGCGAGTTGGGACACTGAAGCTTTCTTT
CASSASWDTEAFF
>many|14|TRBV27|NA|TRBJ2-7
TGTGCCAGCAGTTTTAACAGTAGGTTTAGCGAGCAGTACTTC
CASSFNSRFSEQYF
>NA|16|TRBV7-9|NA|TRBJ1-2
TGTGCCAGCAGCTTATACGAGGCGGCCGACCCCTATGGCTACACCTTC
CASSLYEAADPYGYTF
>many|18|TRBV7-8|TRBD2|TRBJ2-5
TGTGCCAGCAGCTCGGGGGGGCTAGCTGAATTATTTCAAGAGACCCAGTACTTC
CASSSGGLAELFQETQYF
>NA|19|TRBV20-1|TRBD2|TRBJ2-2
TGCAGTGCTAGAGATCGGGGACTAGCGGGAGGGCCGAGCACCGGGGAGCTGTTTTTT
CSARDRGLAGGPSTGELFF
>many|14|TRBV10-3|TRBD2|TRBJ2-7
TGTGCCATCAGTGACGCGGGAGGGCCGAGAGAGCAGTACTTC
CAISDAGGPREQYF
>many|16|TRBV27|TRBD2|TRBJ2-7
TGTGCCAGCAGGCCCACCAGCGGGAGTTTCTCCTACGAGCAGTACTTC
CASRPTSGSFSYEQYF
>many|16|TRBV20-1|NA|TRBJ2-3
TGCAGTGCTAGAGATCCTATGACACCTCCCCCTGATACGCAGTATTTT
CSARDPMTPPPDTQYF
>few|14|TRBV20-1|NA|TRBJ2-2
TGCAGTGCAAACTACCGAGGAAACACCGGGGAGCTGTTTTTT
CSANYRGNTGELFF
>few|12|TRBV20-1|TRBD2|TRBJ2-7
TGCAGTGCTAGGGAGACTAGCGGGGCCCAGTACTTC
CSARETSGAQYF
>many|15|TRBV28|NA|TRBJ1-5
TGTGCCAGCAGTTACGGGCAGGGAAGCAATCAGCCCCAGCATTTT
CASSYGQGSNQPQHF
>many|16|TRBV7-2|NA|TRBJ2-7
TGTGCCAGCAGCTTAGAGGTGGCGCGTCCCTCCTACGAGCAGTACTTC
CASSLEVARPSYEQYF
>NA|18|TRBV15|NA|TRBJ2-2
TGTGCCACCAGCAGAGCCGGGACACTAACGACTGAAACCGGGGAGCTGGTTTTT
CATSRAGTLTTETGELVF
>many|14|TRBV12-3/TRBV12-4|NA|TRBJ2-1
TGTGCCAGCAGTTTTGCAGGGGGGTTGGATGAGCAGTTCTTC
CASSFAGGLDEQFF
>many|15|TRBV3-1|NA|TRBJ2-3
TGTGCCAGCAGCCAATGGCTAGCGAGCACAGATACGCAGTATTTT
CASSQWLASTDTQYF
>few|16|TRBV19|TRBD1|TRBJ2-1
TGTGCCAGTAGTACGGTCCCGGGACAGGGGGTAGGTGAGCAGTTCTTC
CASSTVPGQGVGEQFF
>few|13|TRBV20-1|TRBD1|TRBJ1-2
TGCAGTGCTGGACAGGGGATGTTGGATGGCTACACCTTC
CSAGQGMLDGYTF
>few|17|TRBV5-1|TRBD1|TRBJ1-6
TGCGCCAGCAGCTCGCTGGGACAGGGGATAAGTAATTCACCCCTCCACTTT
CASSSLGQGISNSPLHF
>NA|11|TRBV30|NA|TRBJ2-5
TGTGCCTGGGTTGCTTGGGAGACCCAGTACTTC
CAWVAWETQYF
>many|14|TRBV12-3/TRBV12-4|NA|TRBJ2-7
TGTGCCAGCAGTTTAGGGACCCCCCTGGGCGAGCAGTACTTC
CASSLGTPLGEQYF